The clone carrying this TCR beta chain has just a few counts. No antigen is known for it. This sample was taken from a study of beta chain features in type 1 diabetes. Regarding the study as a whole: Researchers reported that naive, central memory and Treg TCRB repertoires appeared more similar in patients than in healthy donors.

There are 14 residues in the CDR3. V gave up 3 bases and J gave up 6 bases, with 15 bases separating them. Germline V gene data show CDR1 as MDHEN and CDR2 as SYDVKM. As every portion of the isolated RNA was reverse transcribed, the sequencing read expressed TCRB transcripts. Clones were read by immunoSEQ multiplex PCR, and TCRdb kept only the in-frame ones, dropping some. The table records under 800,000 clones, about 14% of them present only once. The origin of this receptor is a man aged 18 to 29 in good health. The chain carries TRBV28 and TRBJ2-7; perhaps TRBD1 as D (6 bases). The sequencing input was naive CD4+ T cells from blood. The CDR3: CASSLGTPGVEQYF. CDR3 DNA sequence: TGTGCCAGCAGTTTGGGGACACCAGGAGTCGAGCAGTACTTC.